This T cell receptor beta chain was retrieved from a study of blood T cell repertoires in COVID-19. For the study at large: Samples representing acute and convalescent COVID-19 were sourced from the United States, Italy and Spain. T cells, B-cell-depleted T cells, or PBMCs supplied cDNA or gDNA.

This CDR3 has 16 residues. Germline lookup yields CDR1 MNHNS and CDR2 SASEGT. V lost 2 bases and J 5 bases, leaving 18 bases between the germline ends. How the authors handled the data: Reference gene primer amplification gave estimated nucleated cell counts. Sequencing used immunoSEQ multiplex PCR; TCRdb keeps in-frame clones, though not all of them. V, J and clone size are those of that table, while D and trimming were read from the DNA. Of about 220,000 clones detected, about 90% appear once; the ten largest clones hold about 1.9%. The chain combines TRBV6-1 with TRBJ2-5, with D tentatively TRBD1 (7 bases). The sample comprised peripheral blood. The clonotype was recovered from a man aged 35 to 55 with active or convalescent COVID-19. The CDR3 bases are TGTGCCAGCAGTGAATACGGGACAGCCGGAGGGGAGACCCAGTACTTC. It encodes CASSEYGTAGGETQYF.